A single sample is the source of the 27 T cell receptor beta chains below, sequenced in a study of blood T cell repertoires in COVID-19. TCRdb keeps only in-frame clones here, not all; method: immunoSEQ multiplex PCR. The data show approximately 96,000 clones, 88% seen once. The specimen sequenced was peripheral blood. These receptors came from a woman of 80 years or more with acute or convalescent COVID-19.

This chain uses TRBV3-1 (or the pseudogene TRBV3-2) with TRBJ1-1; D gene ambiguous. V lost 5 bases and J 0 bases, leaving 7 bases between the germline ends. The CDR3 consists of 13 residues. Germline CDR1 and CDR2: LGHDT and YNNKEL (reference sequence). Here the CDR3 reads CASSSTLNTEAFF. Here the CDR3 DNA reads TGTGCCAGCAGCTCGACTTTGAACACTGAAGCTTTCTTT.

The chain employs TRBV10-3 and TRBJ2-1; 11 nucleotides line up with TRBD2. The germline CDR1 and CDR2 sequences are ENHRY and SYGVKD. There are 16 residues in the CDR3. After removal of 2 bases from V and 4 bases from J, the junction contained 4 bases not matched to a gene. CDR3 loop: CAISEPGLAAYNEQFF. The CDR3, as DNA: TGTGCCATCAGTGAGCCGGGACTAGCGGCATACAATGAGCAGTTCTTC.

This clone was picked up a small number of times. CDR3: CASSLGDSGQPQHF. The CDR3 region has the DNA TGCGCCAGCAGTTTAGGGGATAGCGGTCAGCCCCAGCATTTT. The chain joins TRBV5-1 to TRBJ1-5; possible D gene TRBD1, 5 bases. The V end was cut by 5 bases, the J end by 6 bases, with 15 bases between. CDR3 length: 14 residues. Germline CDR1 is SGHRS and CDR2 is YFSETQ. The whole variable domain, remainder taken from reference TRBV5-1 and TRBJ1-5, is KAGVTQTPRYLIKTRGQQVTLSCSPISGHRSVSWYQQTPGQGLQFLFEYFSETQRNKGNFPGRFSGRQFSNSRSEMNVSTLELGDSALYLCASSLGDSGQPQHFGDGTRLSIL.

This chain uses TRBV12-3 or TRBV12-4 with TRBJ2-1; D is uncertain. Trimming stripped 5 bases from V and 6 bases from J, with 11 bases between. CDR3 size: 13 residues. The CDR3 DNA sequence: TGTGCCAGCAGTCACGGTCGCCCCAATGAGCAGTTCTTC. Translated: CASSHGRPNEQFF.

The V gene is TRBV5-1, the J gene TRBJ2-3; 9 nucleotides align to TRBD2. The germline V gene encodes CDR1 SGHRS and CDR2 YFSETQ. The CDR3 consists of 16 residues. V lost 4 bases, J lost 0 bases, and 6 bases stayed unmatched. CDR3 DNA: TGCGCCAGCAGCACCGTAGCGGGAGTGAGCACAGATACGCAGTATTTT. This codes for CASSTVAGVSTDTQYF.

This chain connects TRBV5-4 to TRBJ1-4, with 9 bases aligning to TRBD1. The V and J ends lost 3 bases and 3 bases, in that order; junction bases with no gene match: 3. Germline loops: CDR1 SGHNT, CDR2 YYREEE (reference sequence). The CDR3 length is 15 residues. The CDR3 DNA reads as TGTGCCAGCAGCTCCGACAGGGGGTCTAATGAAAAACTGTTTTTT. This sequence encodes CASSSDRGSNEKLFF.

This clone was found once. The chain links TRBV6-5 to TRBJ1-6; D may be TRBD1 (6 bases). CDR1 and CDR2 (germline): MNHEY, SVGAGI. CDR3 length: 16 residues. V dropped 0 bases and J dropped 5 bases, with 11 bases sitting between them. The CDR3 here is CASSYSLDRNNSPLHF. The DNA of the CDR3 is TGTGCCAGCAGTTACTCCCTAGACAGGAATAATTCACCCCTCCACTTT.

The rearrangement links TRBV6-2 or TRBV6-3 to TRBJ2-1; TRBD1 matches 9 bases. Germline V gene data show CDR1 as MNHEY and CDR2 as SVGEGT. V lost 6 bases and J lost 3; bases outside the gene matches: 6. CDR3 size: 15 residues. In nucleotides, the CDR3 is TGTGCCAGCAGCCCCTCGGGACAGGGCTACAATGAGCAGTTCTTC. As protein: CASSPSGQGYNEQFF.

This sequence joins TRBV5-1 and TRBJ2-2, with D perhaps matching TRBD2 (5 bases). Trimming pared 5 bases from V and 5 bases from J, leaving 22 bases between. The CDR3 is 17 amino acids. CDR1 and CDR2 (germline): SGHRS, YFSETQ. The CDR3 DNA follows: TGCGCCAGCAGGCCAGGTTGGTTCCAGCGGCGAACCGGGGAGCTGTTTTTT. Its protein product is CASRPGWFQRRTGELFF.

V and J are TRBV19 and TRBJ1-2; 8 bases line up with TRBD1. The germline V gene has CDR1 LNHDA and CDR2 SQIVND (reference sequence). This CDR3 has 14 amino acids. V trimming: 6 bases; J trimming: 4 bases; junction bases outside the gene matches: 7. The CDR3 protein is CASSPGGASYGYTF. CDR3 DNA: TGTGCCAGTAGCCCAGGGGGCGCTTCCTATGGCTACACCTTC. Looking up the rest from reference TRBV19 and TRBJ1-2 gives the full variable domain: DGGITQSPKYLFRKEGQNVTLSCEQNLNHDAMYWYRQDPGQGLRLIYYSQIVNDFQKGDIAEGYSVSREKKESFPLTVTSAQKNPTAFYLCASSPGGASYGYTFGSGTRLTVV.

V and J are TRBV6-5 and TRBJ1-1; no firm D call. Germline V gene data show CDR1 as MNHEY and CDR2 as SVGAGI. The CDR3 is 13 amino acids. V shed 7 bases and J shed 4 bases, with 13 bases lying between them. CDR3 sequence reads: CASTTAEGTEAFF. In DNA, the CDR3 is TGTGCCAGCACCACGGCTGAGGGCACTGAAGCTTTCTTT.

The chain joins TRBV19 to TRBJ1-2; 8 nucleotides agree with TRBD1. With V trimmed by 4 bases and J by 4 bases, 14 bases remained unmatched. The CDR3 loop spans 17 amino acids. CDR1 and CDR2 (germline): LNHDA, SQIVND (reference sequence). The DNA of the CDR3 is TGTGCCAGTAGTAAAGACTCCGGGACAGGCCTCTTCTATGGCTACACCTTC. Protein product: CASSKDSGTGLFYGYTF.

This chain joins TRBV18 and TRBJ2-7, with unresolved D. The V end was cut by 4 bases, the J end by 1 base, with 8 bases between. The germline V gene has CDR1 KGHSH and CDR2 LQKENI. The CDR3 is made up of 13 amino acids. In nucleotides, the CDR3 is TGTGCCAGCTCACTTACTGAGTCCTACGAGCAGTACTTC. This codes for CASSLTESYEQYF.

This chain joins TRBV10-3 and TRBJ2-3, with TRBD1 matching 7 bases. The V and J ends lost 8 bases and 3 bases, in that order; junction bases with no gene match: 5. This CDR3 comprises 13 residues. Germline V gives CDR1 ENHRY, CDR2 SYGVKD. As DNA, the CDR3 is TGTGCCATCGGGACACAGGGGACAGATACGCAGTATTTT. Protein: CAIGTQGTDTQYF.

This rearrangement joins TRBV18 to TRBJ2-1; 7 nucleotides align to TRBD1. This CDR3 comprises 15 residues. The V and J ends lost 3 bases and 7 bases, in that order; junction bases with no gene match: 9. Germline loops: CDR1 KGHSH, CDR2 LQKENI. As DNA, the CDR3 is TGTGCCAGCTCACCGGACAGGCCTCTTGGAAATGAGCAGTTCTTC. Amino acids: CASSPDRPLGNEQFF.

This clone has a single count. The chain links TRBV7-8 to TRBJ2-7, with 10 bases matching TRBD1. This CDR3 contains 16 residues. Germline-derived CDR1 and CDR2 are SGHVS and FQNEAQ. V lost 1 base to trimming and J lost 2 bases; unmatched junction nucleotides: 5. CDR3 sequence (DNA): TGTGCCAGCAGCTTAGTTGGGGGACAGGGGCCCTACGAGCAGTACTTC. As protein: CASSLVGGQGPYEQYF.

The CDR3 bases are TGCGCCAGCAGCCAAGGAGGGACTGGAAACACCATATATTTT. Amino acid sequence: CASSQGGTGNTIYF. The genes are TRBV4-3 and TRBJ1-3; D ambiguous. CDR3 length: 14 residues. V shed 1 base and J shed 2 bases, with 6 bases lying between them. Germline V CDR1 and CDR2: LGHNA, YSLEER.

The chain couples TRBV28 to TRBJ1-1; 10 nucleotides line up with TRBD1. Germline V gene data show CDR1 as MDHEN and CDR2 as SYDVKM. This CDR3 contains 16 residues. The V segment lost 6 bases and the J segment 0 bases; nucleotides outside the gene matches: 7. The CDR3 DNA reads as TGTGCCAGCAGCTCGGGACAGGGGACAATGAACACTGAAGCTTTCTTT. This encodes CASSSGQGTMNTEAFF.

The V call is TRBV9, the J call TRBJ1-3; 7 bases agree with TRBD1. With V trimmed by 1 base and J by 3 bases, 7 bases remained unmatched. Germline V gene sequence: CDR1 SGDLS, CDR2 YYNGEE. The CDR3 extends over 16 amino acids. The CDR3 loop is CASSVTGTEGGNTIYF. The CDR3 DNA is TGTGCCAGCAGCGTAACCGGGACAGAGGGTGGAAACACCATATATTTT.

This sequence joins TRBV19 and TRBJ1-1; D unresolved. Germline CDR1 reads LNHDA; CDR2 reads SQIVND (reference sequence). The CDR3 totals 11 residues. V lost 11 bases, J lost 5 bases, and 12 bases lay in between. The chain's CDR3 is CAAHGRTEAFF. The CDR3 nucleotides are TGTGCCGCCCATGGGAGGACTGAAGCTTTCTTT.

This rearrangement joins TRBV11-1 to TRBJ1-5, with D unresolved. Germline CDR1 SGHAT, CDR2 FQDESV (reference sequence). Trimming took 2 bases from V and 7 from J, leaving 6 bases between them. This CDR3 contains 12 residues. The CDR3 nucleotides read TGTGCCAGCAGCTTACCAGGACAGCCCCAGCATTTT. It codes for CASSLPGQPQHF.

The chain combines TRBV29-1 with TRBJ1-2; the match to TRBD1 covers 8 bases. Germline V gene data show CDR1 as SQVTM and CDR2 as ANQGSEA. CDR3 length equals 13 residues. With V trimmed by 3 bases and J by 4 bases, 4 bases remained unmatched. This chain's CDR3 is CSVETGATYGYTF. The CDR3, as DNA: TGCAGCGTTGAGACAGGGGCGACCTATGGCTACACCTTC.

The J gene is TRBJ1-1, the V gene TRBV5-1, with TRBD1 matching over 7 bases. Looked up from germline, CDR1 is SGHRS and CDR2 is YFSETQ. CDR3 size: 13 residues. The trim removed 5 bases at V and 6 bases at J, leaving 7 bases unmatched. The CDR3 sequence: CASRLQGYAEAFF. The CDR3 DNA is TGCGCCAGCAGGTTACAGGGGTACGCTGAAGCTTTCTTT.

This chain uses TRBV29-1 with TRBJ2-1, with TRBD2 as a possible D gene (6 bases). CDR1 and CDR2 from the germline V gene are SQVTM and ANQGSEA. The CDR3 is 14 amino acids. The germline V and J ends were trimmed by 1 base and 5 bases, with 12 bases remaining between them. The CDR3 DNA sequence: TGCAGCGTTGAAGCGGGAGCAATAAACAATGAGCAGTTCTTC. Translation: CSVEAGAINNEQFF.

This chain links TRBV9 with TRBJ2-6, with D possibly matching TRBD2 (6 bases). Germline CDR1 SGDLS, CDR2 YYNGEE. The germline V and J ends were trimmed by 0 bases and 2 bases, with 18 bases remaining between them. The CDR3 has 19 residues. The CDR3 sequence is CASSVDFGGRFAGANVLTF. Here the CDR3 DNA reads TGTGCCAGCAGCGTAGACTTTGGAGGGCGATTCGCTGGGGCCAACGTCCTGACTTTC.

This rearrangement joins TRBV6-5 to TRBJ1-1, with D tentatively TRBD1 (5 bases). The CDR3 contains 13 residues. Germline lookup yields CDR1 MNHEY and CDR2 SVGAGI. V was trimmed by 7 bases and J by 3 bases, leaving 12 bases between them. The CDR3 sequence: CASTRQSDTEAFF. The CDR3 coding sequence is TGTGCCAGCACCCGACAGTCAGACACTGAAGCTTTCTTT.

This chain joins TRBV6-2 or TRBV6-3 and TRBJ2-7, with unresolved D. The V end was cut by 5 bases, the J end by 0 bases, with 11 bases between. The CDR3 is 14 residues long. The germline gives CDR1 MNHEY, CDR2 SVGEGT. The CDR3 loop is CASSTSRRSYEQYF. The DNA of the CDR3 is TGTGCCAGCAGTACATCTAGGCGCTCCTACGAGCAGTACTTC.